The 20 T cell receptor beta chains below were found in one sample sequenced in a study of blood T cell repertoires in COVID-19. Sequencing used immunoSEQ multiplex PCR; TCRdb keeps in-frame clones, though not all of them. The sample has roughly 310,000 clones, around 89% seen once; the top ten hold around a tenth. Sequenced: PBMCs or T cells enriched from blood (not recorded which). The receptor source for this set is a woman in her forties who had recovered from COVID-19.

The chain employs TRBV3-1 (or the pseudogene TRBV3-2) and TRBJ2-7, with 9 bases matching TRBD2. Germline CDR1 reads LGHDT; CDR2 reads YNNKEL (reference sequence). J lost 1 base, V lost 0 bases, and 13 bases had no gene match. The CDR3 totals 19 residues. The DNA for the CDR3 is TGTGCCAGCAGCCAAGATGTAGCGGGAGATCCTTTAGCGTCCTACGAGCAGTACTTC. Residues: CASSQDVAGDPLASYEQYF.

The chain employs TRBV24-1 and TRBJ2-1; the D is unclear. Germline lookup yields CDR1 KGHDR and CDR2 SFDVKD. The CDR3 runs to 13 residues. V shed 9 bases and J shed 0 bases, with 8 bases lying between them. The CDR3 is CATGPSSYNEQFF. The CDR3 nucleotides are TGTGCCACCGGTCCTAGCTCCTACAATGAGCAGTTCTTC.

The chain is built from TRBV2 and TRBJ2-1; 12 bases map to TRBD2. V lost 6 bases, J lost 6 bases, and 6 bases stayed unmatched. CDR1 and CDR2 (germline): SNHLY, FYNNEI. This CDR3 spans 15 amino acids. The CDR3 loop is CASRLTSGGPNEQFF. CDR3 in DNA: TGTGCCAGCAGGCTTACTAGCGGGGGGCCCAATGAGCAGTTCTTC.

This chain links TRBV5-1 with TRBJ2-2, with 7 bases matching TRBD1. Losses at the gene ends were 6 bases for V and 4 bases for J; bases not matched to a gene: 6. Per the germline V gene, CDR1 is SGHRS and CDR2 is YFSETQ. This CDR3 is built from 14 residues. CDR3 amino acids: CASKQGMGTGELFF. The CDR3 DNA sequence: TGCGCCAGCAAACAGGGGATGGGCACCGGGGAGCTGTTTTTT.

The CDR3: CASSQVRGQTYEQYF. The CDR3 DNA reads TGCGCCAGCAGCCAAGTCCGAGGACAGACCTACGAGCAGTACTTC. This chain uses TRBV4-1 with TRBJ2-7; D possibly corresponds to TRBD1 (6 bases). Germline CDR1 is MGHRA and CDR2 is YSYEKL. The V gene lost 1 base and the J gene lost 2 bases, with 12 bases spanning the gap. The CDR3 is made up of 15 amino acids.

This clone was seen a few times. The V call is TRBV7-9, the J call TRBJ1-1; D is ambiguous. This CDR3 has 13 amino acids. The ends were cut back, 2 bases at V and 8 bases at J, with 12 bases in the middle. Germline CDR1 and CDR2: SEHNR and FQNEAQ (reference sequence). The CDR3 region is CASSLPPGWEAFF. CDR3 sequence (DNA): TGTGCCAGCAGCTTACCACCAGGTTGGGAAGCTTTCTTT.

J is TRBJ2-1 and V is TRBV9; D gene ambiguous. The CDR3 covers 11 residues. Trimming pared 4 bases from V and 8 bases from J, leaving 7 bases between. Per germline, CDR1 SGDLS and CDR2 YYNGEE. CDR3 sequence (DNA): TGTGCCAGCAGCCTGTTTGATGAGCAGTTCTTC. Protein sequence: CASSLFDEQFF.

V and J are TRBV21-1 and TRBJ1-1; the D call of TRBD1 is as the table states it, not checked on the DNA. TRBV21-1 is a pseudogene segment. The CDR3 is 16 amino acids. The CDR3 region has the DNA TGTGCCATTCCGAAACAGGGGAGCCAAAGGAACACTGAAGCTTTCTTT. Residues: CAIPKQGSQRNTEAFF.

The chain has TRBV28 and TRBJ2-1, with 11 nucleotides matching TRBD1. Germline V gene lookup returns CDR1 MDHEN and CDR2 SYDVKM. The CDR3 extends over 11 amino acids. With 10 bases clipped from V and 12 bases from J, the junction kept 5 bases outside the gene matches. Here the CDR3 DNA reads TGTGCCACGGACAGGGGGCGAGGGCAGTTCTTC. Encoded protein: CATDRGRGQFF.

In this sample, this clone turned up once. The chain links TRBV11-3 to TRBJ2-7, with D unresolved. The CDR3 loop spans 15 amino acids. Trimming pared 1 base from V and 4 bases from J, leaving 14 bases between. Germline CDR1 SGHNT, CDR2 YENEEA. For the CDR3, the DNA is TGTGCCAGCAGCTTAGTGTCTGTTGCGTTGTACGAGCAGTACTTC. Its protein is CASSLVSVALYEQYF.

The V call is TRBV7-2, the J call TRBJ2-5; 7 bases line up with TRBD2. CDR1 is SGHTA and CDR2 is FQGNSA in the germline V gene. The ends lost 5 bases at V and 4 bases at J; junction bases unmatched: 10. This CDR3 has 15 residues. The CDR3 region is CASSPRTSVRETQYF. The CDR3 DNA reads TGTGCCAGCAGCCCTAGGACTAGTGTTCGAGAGACCCAGTACTTC.

This sequence joins TRBV29-1 and TRBJ2-7; TRBD1 matches at 9 bases. The germline gives CDR1 SQVTM, CDR2 ANQGSEA. CDR3 length equals 11 residues. J lost 7 bases, V lost 7 bases, and 5 bases had no gene match. The CDR3 reads CSATGGGEQYF. The CDR3 nucleotides read TGCAGCGCAACAGGGGGCGGGGAGCAGTACTTC.

This clone has only a few counts. The chain employs TRBV12-2 and TRBJ1-1; the DNA was not compared with TRBD1, the D call given in the table. TRBV12-2 is annotated as a pseudogene. The CDR3 runs to 15 residues. CDR3 loop: CASRPERGRGTEAFF. The CDR3 DNA reads as TGTGCAAGTCGCCCCGAGAGGGGCAGGGGCACTGAAGCTTTCTTT.

The genes are TRBV7-2 and TRBJ1-1, with 8 bases that match TRBD1. Germline trimming cut 0 bases from V and 10 bases from J; bases unmatched to any gene: 10. CDR3 length: 15 amino acids. Germline assignment: CDR1 SGHTA and CDR2 FQGNSA. The CDR3 nucleotides read TGTGCCAGCAGCTTAGCAGTGACAGGGGTCCTAGGAGCTTTCTTT. Its protein product is CASSLAVTGVLGAFF.

V is TRBV6-2 or TRBV6-3 and J is TRBJ2-3; D possibly corresponds to TRBD2 (6 bases). The V gene's germline CDR1 is MNHEY and CDR2 SVGEGT. V was shortened by 0 bases and J by 4 bases, with 17 bases between the two germline ends. The CDR3 consists of 17 residues. CDR3 protein: CASSYSPLGGMADTQYF. The CDR3, as DNA: TGTGCCAGCAGTTACTCCCCTCTTGGCGGGATGGCAGATACGCAGTATTTT.

The V call is TRBV7-9, the J call TRBJ1-2; D is unresolved. Trimming removed 5 bases at V and 4 bases at J, with 11 bases between. Looked up from germline, CDR1 is SEHNR and CDR2 is FQNEAQ (reference sequence). The CDR3 contains 13 residues. The CDR3 DNA follows: TGTGCCAGCAGCGAACAGAACCTCTATGGCTACACCTTC. This translates into CASSEQNLYGYTF.

The chain uses TRBV4-3 and TRBJ1-3; D ambiguous. The CDR3 covers 16 residues. The germline V gene has CDR1 LGHNA and CDR2 YSLEER. Trimming removed 0 bases at V and 0 bases at J, with 9 bases between. The CDR3 bases are TGCGCCAGCAGCCAAGATTTGCCAGGCTCTGGAAACACCATATATTTT. Translation: CASSQDLPGSGNTIYF.

The chain combines TRBV4-2 with TRBJ2-3, with 11 bases aligning to TRBD2. J lost 6 bases, V lost 1 base, and 6 bases had no gene match. The CDR3 spans 16 residues. CDR1 LGHNA and CDR2 YNFKEQ come from the germline V gene. CDR3 nucleotide sequence: TGTGCCAGCAGCCAAGGTGGACTAGCGGGTTGGGATACGCAGTATTTT. This gives the protein CASSQGGLAGWDTQYF.

This sequence joins TRBV24-1 and TRBJ1-5, with D unresolved. There are 14 residues in the CDR3. Trimming shortened V by 4 bases and J by 0 bases, and 6 bases separated the two germline ends. Germline loops: CDR1 KGHDR, CDR2 SFDVKD. CDR3 DNA: TGTGCCACCAGTGACCATCATAGCAATCAGCCCCAGCATTTT. Encoded protein: CATSDHHSNQPQHF.

The chain recombines TRBV7-2 with TRBJ2-1; no firm D call. Germline lookup yields CDR1 SGHTA and CDR2 FQGNSA. With 1 base removed from V and 10 bases from J, the gap between germline ends came to 5 bases. This CDR3 spans 11 amino acids. The CDR3 bases are TGTGCCAGCAGCTTAGATTCGGAGCAGTTCTTC. Protein sequence: CASSLDSEQFF.